This is a list of T cell receptor beta chains from one sample in a study of T cells after somatic rescue of genetic block. Assay: immunoSEQ multiplex PCR; the TCRdb copy retains only in-frame clones and omits some. This table has about 88,000 clones, about 87% appearing once. Sequences were obtained from peripheral blood mononuclear cells (PBMCs). These receptors all stem from a woman aged 18 to 35. CDR3s include the opening cysteine and the closing phenylalanine or tryptophan. Each record gives: D gene, V gene, J gene, clone size, CDR3 protein, CDR3 DNA. A D gene is named only where the DNA matches it firmly. Clone size is stated in some rows and not others, as once, few, many or a class when expanded.

>TRBD1|TRBV6-1|TRBJ2-5|.
CASSGKPGQGGQTQYF
TGTGCCAGCAGTGGAAAACCGGGACAGGGTGGTCAGACCCAGTACTTC
>.|TRBV30|TRBJ1-5|.
CAWSGRDQPQHF
TGTGCCTGGAGTGGAAGGGATCAGCCCCAGCATTTT
>.|TRBV4-3|TRBJ2-3|.
CASSQAITDTQYF
TGCGCCAGCAGCCAAGCTATCACAGATACGCAGTATTTT
>TRBD2|TRBV9|TRBJ2-5|medium-sized
CASSLRGGRREIETQYF
TGTGCCAGCAGCCTCCGTGGGGGTAGGCGGGAGATAGAGACCCAGTACTTC
>TRBD2|TRBV19|TRBJ2-3|.
CASSIAGGTDTQYF
TGTGCCAGTTCCATTGCGGGGGGCACAGATACGCAGTATTTT
>.|TRBV10-2|TRBJ2-1|.
CASSETSGVREQFF
TGCGCCAGCAGTGAAACGAGTGGGGTCCGAGAGCAGTTCTTC
>.|TRBV5-8|TRBJ1-4|.
CASRPEKPRGLEKLFF
TGTGCCAGCAGACCCGAAAAACCGCGGGGGCTCGAAAAACTGTTTTTT
>TRBD1|TRBV9|TRBJ1-2|.
CASSPSGQGNYYGYTF
TGTGCCAGCAGCCCGTCGGGACAGGGGAATTACTATGGCTACACCTTC
>TRBD1|TRBV19|TRBJ2-1|.
CASSIRGRALSSYNEQFF
TGTGCCAGTAGTATCAGGGGGCGGGCCCTAAGCTCCTACAATGAGCAGTTCTTC
>TRBD2|TRBV28|TRBJ2-1|.
CASSRSGGLAGVIEFF
TGTGCCAGCAGTAGATCGGGGGGACTAGCGGGAGTCATAGAGTTCTTC
>.|TRBV6-1|TRBJ2-7|.
CASSAFPELDREQYF
TGTGCCAGCAGTGCCTTCCCCGAACTCGATCGCGAGCAGTACTTC
>.|TRBV27|TRBJ2-1|.
CAAKPPGAGEQFF
TGTGCCGCTAAACCCCCCGGGGCTGGGGAGCAGTTCTTC
>TRBD1|TRBV5-1|TRBJ1-1|.
CASSGRTGAVNTEAFF
TGCGCCAGCAGCGGGCGGACAGGGGCCGTGAACACTGAAGCTTTCTTT
>TRBD1|TRBV10-2|TRBJ1-1|.
CASGRPGTGRLTEAFF
TGCGCCAGCGGGCGTCCCGGGACAGGGCGCCTCACTGAAGCTTTCTTT
>TRBD2|TRBV6-5|TRBJ2-1|once
CASRPLAGASNEQFF
TGTGCCAGCAGACCGCTAGCGGGAGCTTCTAATGAGCAGTTCTTC
>.|TRBV2|TRBJ1-5|.
CASRYSQPQHF
TGTGCCAGCAGGTACAGCCAGCCCCAGCATTTT
>TRBD1|TRBV29-1|TRBJ2-3|.
CSVGLDRAIGTQYF
TGCAGCGTTGGTTTGGACAGGGCTATCGGTACGCAGTATTTT
>.|TRBV14|TRBJ2-4|.
CASSQGTNIQYF
TGTGCCAGCAGCCAGGGGACAAACATTCAGTACTTC
>.|TRBV5-4|TRBJ1-2|.
CASSLDSGRYGYTF
TGTGCCAGCAGCTTGGACTCGGGGAGGTATGGCTACACCTTC
>.|TRBV14|TRBJ2-7|.
CASSQGSGSYEQYF
TGTGCCAGCAGCCAAGGTTCGGGTTCCTACGAGCAGTACTTC
>.|TRBV5-3|TRBJ1-5|.
CRGNQPQHF
TGCCGGGGGAATCAGCCCCAGCATTTT
>.|TRBV28|TRBJ1-5|.
CASSLYTQGQPQHF
TGTGCCAGCAGTTTATACACGCAGGGTCAGCCCCAGCATTTT
>TRBD1|TRBV25-1|TRBJ2-2|.
CASSSNRDRGGELFF
TGTGCCAGCAGCTCAAACCGGGACAGAGGCGGGGAGCTGTTTTTT
>TRBD2|TRBV28|TRBJ2-7|.
CASSAPGLVLYEQYF
TGTGCCAGCAGTGCACCGGGACTAGTGCTATACGAGCAGTACTTC
>.|TRBV6-1|TRBJ2-6|few
CASSEGYSGANVLTF
TGTGCCAGCAGTGAGGGGTACTCTGGGGCCAACGTCCTGACTTTC
>.|TRBV5-5|TRBJ2-7|once
CASSLGRGELSYEQYF
TGTGCCAGCAGCTTGGGTCGCGGAGAACTCTCCTACGAGCAGTACTTC
>.|TRBV25-1|TRBJ2-5|.
CASSEYRESETQYF
TGTGCCAGCAGTGAATACAGGGAGAGCGAGACCCAGTACTTC
>TRBD1|TRBV18|TRBJ1-1|.
CASYSKQGTEAFF
TGTGCCAGCTACAGCAAACAGGGGACTGAAGCTTTCTTT
>.|TRBV27|TRBJ1-1|.
CASSLYRDTEAFF
TGTGCCAGCAGTCTATACAGGGACACTGAAGCTTTCTTT
>.|TRBV28|TRBJ2-1|once
CASSTSWVGGNEQFF
TGTGCCAGCAGTACGAGCTGGGTAGGCGGCAATGAGCAGTTCTTC
>.|TRBV15|TRBJ1-4|.
CATSRDLTGHINEKLFF
TGTGCCACCAGCAGAGATCTAACCGGGCATATTAATGAAAAACTGTTTTTT
>.|TRBV9|TRBJ2-5|.
CASSVDEGGWYQETQYF
TGTGCCAGCAGCGTAGATGAGGGGGGCTGGTACCAAGAGACCCAGTACTTC